The rows below give T cell receptor beta chains drawn from one sample of a study of T cell responses to AZD1222 COVID-19 vaccine. The assay was immunoSEQ multiplex PCR, and TCRdb's table has in-frame clones only and misses some. The data show tens of thousands of clones, with 90% seen just once and about 3% held by the top ten. The source material was peripheral blood, sampled 28 days after the second AZD1222 dose. These receptor sequences come from an adult who received the AZD1222 COVID-19 vaccine. Both conserved end residues are part of each CDR3. A D gene is named only where the DNA matches it firmly. Clone sizes are given selectively: once, few, many, or a class where the clone is expanded.

>TRBJ1-1|NA|NA|TRBV7-3
CASSSLPGGTEAFF
TGTGCCAGCAGCTCCCTTCCGGGGGGCACTGAAGCTTTCTTT
>TRBJ1-2|NA|NA|TRBV25-1
CASSHGAVSGYTF
TGTGCCAGCAGTCATGGGGCCGTATCTGGCTACACCTTC
>TRBJ2-3|NA|NA|TRBV10-3
CAISESRGTDTQYF
TGTGCCATCAGTGAGTCGAGAGGCACAGATACGCAGTATTTT
>TRBJ1-1|few|NA|TRBV9
CASSVSRGTEAFF
TGTGCCAGCAGCGTTAGCAGGGGCACTGAAGCTTTCTTT
>TRBJ2-1|NA|TRBD2|TRBV7-3
CASSSPTSGSAYNEQFF
TGTGCCAGCAGCTCACCGACTAGCGGGAGCGCCTACAATGAGCAGTTCTTC
>TRBJ1-5|NA|NA|TRBV11-2
CASSFGSSNQPQHF
TGTGCCAGCAGCTTTGGAAGTAGCAATCAGCCCCAGCATTTT
>TRBJ1-6|NA|NA|TRBV7-2
CASSLNRSNSPLHF
TGTGCCAGCAGCTTGAACAGGTCTAATTCACCCCTCCACTTT
>TRBJ1-6|NA|NA|TRBV5-1
CASSGGWAEPDSPLHF
TGCGCCAGCAGTGGTGGCTGGGCGGAGCCAGATTCACCCCTCCACTTT
>TRBJ1-1|few|TRBD1|TRBV5-1
CASSPTGQGGTEAFF
TGCGCCAGCAGCCCTACCGGACAGGGGGGCACTGAAGCTTTCTTT
>TRBJ1-6|NA|NA|TRBV11-2
CASSLYSIDSPLHF
TGTGCCAGCAGCTTATACAGTATAGACTCACCCCTCCACTTT
>TRBJ2-7|NA|NA|TRBV9
CASSVEDGYYEQYF
TGTGCCAGCAGCGTAGAGGACGGTTACTACGAGCAGTACTTC
>TRBJ2-7|NA|NA|TRBV5-5
CASSLASVSSYEQYF
TGTGCCAGCAGCTTGGCCTCGGTGAGCTCCTACGAGCAGTACTTC
>TRBJ1-2|NA|NA|TRBV5-6
CASSLGFIGGYGYTF
TGTGCCAGCAGCTTGGGTTTTATTGGGGGCTATGGCTACACCTTC
>TRBJ1-4|NA|NA|TRBV30
CAWSVVGEKLFF
TGTGCCTGGAGTGTAGTCGGGGAAAAACTGTTTTTT
>TRBJ2-2|few|TRBD2|TRBV11-3
CASRDSGRATGELFF
TGTGCCAGCAGAGATAGCGGGAGGGCCACCGGGGAGCTGTTTTTT
>TRBJ1-2|once|NA|TRBV14
CASSCESPQVSGGTYGYTF
TGTGCCAGCAGCTGCGAAAGCCCACAGGTAAGTGGGGGGACCTATGGCTACACCTTC
>TRBJ1-1|NA|NA|TRBV7-9
CASSLRADGAEAFF
TGTGCCAGCAGCTTAAGGGCGGATGGGGCTGAAGCTTTCTTT
>TRBJ2-7|NA|NA|TRBV5-1
CASSLETVSGEQYF
TGCGCCAGCAGCTTGGAGACAGTGAGTGGCGAGCAGTACTTC
>TRBJ2-3|NA|NA|TRBV7-3
CASSLSRASNTDTQYF
TGTGCCAGCAGCTTAAGCCGGGCTAGCAACACAGATACGCAGTATTTT
>TRBJ1-5|once|NA|TRBV9
CASSVGGQVGQPQHF
TGTGCCAGCAGCGTAGGCGGGCAGGTTGGACAGCCCCAGCATTTT
>TRBJ2-3|NA|NA|TRBV28
CASSPYRRRTDTQYF
TGTGCCAGCAGTCCTTATAGGCGTCGGACAGATACGCAGTATTTT
>TRBJ2-5|NA|TRBD1|TRBV5-4
CASSPDRGRQETQYF
TGTGCCAGCAGCCCGGACAGGGGCCGACAAGAGACCCAGTACTTC
>TRBJ1-5|NA|NA|TRBV30
CACSAKSREGQPQHF
TGTGCCTGTTCTGCAAAGTCCCGGGAAGGTCAGCCCCAGCATTTT
>TRBJ1-3|NA|TRBD1|TRBV5-1
CASSQTQGWTGNTIYF
TGCGCCAGCAGCCAGACACAGGGGTGGACTGGAAACACCATATATTTT
>TRBJ2-2|once|NA|TRBV20-1
CSARLSGELFF
TGCAGTGCTAGACTTTCCGGGGAGCTGTTTTTT
>TRBJ2-1|NA|TRBD1|TRBV7-3
CASSTQDRGEQFF
TGTGCCAGCAGCACCCAGGACAGGGGTGAGCAGTTCTTC
>TRBJ1-5|NA|NA|TRBV7-8
CASSLASGQPQHF
TGTGCCAGCAGCTTAGCGAGCGGCCAGCCCCAGCATTTT
>TRBJ2-7|NA|TRBD1|TRBV30
CAWSSRRGPSYEQYF
TGTGCCTGGAGTTCACGTAGGGGGCCATCCTACGAGCAGTACTTC
>TRBJ1-2|NA|NA|TRBV7-6
CASSRKEGRHYGYTF
TGTGCCAGCAGCCGCAAGGAGGGGAGGCACTATGGCTACACCTTC
>TRBJ2-7|once|NA|TRBV11-3
CASSYSGYEQYF
TGTGCCAGCAGCTATTCAGGGTACGAGCAGTACTTC
>TRBJ2-7|NA|TRBD1|TRBV11-2
CASRTPTGGWYEQYF
TGTGCCAGCAGAACACCAACAGGGGGATGGTACGAGCAGTACTTC
>TRBJ1-6|NA|TRBD1|TRBV19
CASSRDRGNSPLHF
TGTGCCAGTAGCAGGGACAGGGGGAACTCACCCCTCCACTTT
>TRBJ1-3|NA|NA|TRBV20-1
CSASKGGAGNTIYF
TGCAGTGCTAGTAAGGGGGGGGCCGGAAACACCATATATTTT
>TRBJ2-7|NA|NA|TRBV10-3
CAIRPSLESYEQYF
TGTGCCATCAGACCATCCCTAGAATCCTACGAGCAGTACTTC
>TRBJ2-1|NA|NA|TRBV12-3/TRBV12-4
CASSFSRYNEQFF
TGTGCCAGCAGTTTTAGTAGGTACAATGAGCAGTTCTTC
>TRBJ1-3|once|TRBD1|TRBV5-1
CASSEQGTSGNTIYF
TGCGCCAGCAGCGAACAGGGGACCTCTGGAAACACCATATATTTT
>TRBJ2-5|NA|TRBD1|TRBV7-8
CASSPQGARETQYF
TGTGCCAGCAGCCCGCAGGGGGCAAGGGAGACCCAGTACTTC
>TRBJ1-1|once|TRBD1|TRBV10-3
CAISDYQGAAEAFF
TGTGCCATCAGTGACTATCAGGGGGCCGCTGAAGCTTTCTTT
>TRBJ1-2|NA|NA|TRBV10-3
CAISDSGHRENGYTF
TGTGCCATCAGTGACAGCGGGCACAGGGAAAATGGCTACACCTTC
>TRBJ2-2|NA|TRBD1|TRBV24-1
CATSDSGQGVSGELFF
TGTGCCACCAGTGATTCGGGACAGGGGGTGAGCGGGGAGCTGTTTTTT
>TRBJ2-2|once|NA|TRBV30
CAWRGSGELFF
TGTGCCTGGAGGGGCAGCGGGGAGCTGTTTTTT
>TRBJ1-5|NA|NA|TRBV6-5
CASTDISNQPQHF
TGTGCCAGCACGGACATTAGCAATCAGCCCCAGCATTTT
>TRBJ1-1|NA|NA|TRBV5-4
CASSLQDSGTEAFF
TGTGCCAGCAGCTTGCAGGACAGCGGCACTGAAGCTTTCTTT
>TRBJ1-5|NA|NA|TRBV30
CAWSPTRMGIYSNQPQHF
TGTGCCTGGAGTCCCACACGGATGGGAATATATAGCAATCAGCCCCAGCATTTT
>TRBJ2-4|NA|TRBD1|TRBV19
CASSTGGLHIQYF
TGTGCCAGTAGTACAGGGGGCTTGCACATTCAGTACTTC
>TRBJ2-6|NA|NA|TRBV5-1
CASSLSLLATGGANVLTF
TGCGCCAGCAGCTTGAGTCTCCTAGCGACTGGAGGGGCCAACGTCCTGACTTTC
>TRBJ1-1|once|NA|TRBV24-1
CATSDSGRGNTEAFF
TGTGCCACCAGTGATTCTGGACGAGGGAACACTGAAGCTTTCTTT
>TRBJ1-4|NA|NA|TRBV2
CASSEVELFF
TGTGCCAGCAGTGAGGTCGAACTGTTTTTT
>TRBJ1-1|NA|NA|TRBV7-6
CASSLTGAEAFF
TGTGCCAGCAGCTTGACAGGCGCTGAAGCTTTCTTT
>TRBJ2-3|NA|NA|TRBV9
CASSGALEGRVVNTQYF
TGTGCCAGCAGCGGGGCACTGGAGGGGCGGGTGGTAAATACGCAGTATTTT
>TRBJ2-3|once|NA|TRBV18
CASSPQSDTQYF
TGTGCCAGCTCACCACAGTCAGATACGCAGTATTTT
>TRBJ2-7|NA|TRBD2|TRBV28
CASIPSSGVGGQYF
TGTGCCAGCATCCCATCGAGCGGGGTGGGAGGGCAGTACTTC
>TRBJ2-1|NA|TRBD2|TRBV10-3
CAISEGFGTRSNEQFF
TGTGCCATCAGTGAAGGTTTTGGGACTAGAAGCAATGAGCAGTTCTTC
>TRBJ1-6|NA|NA|TRBV7-9
CASSSTPNRLNSPLHF
TGTGCCAGCAGTTCCACCCCTAACAGGCTTAATTCACCCCTCCACTTT
>TRBJ1-4|NA|TRBD1|TRBV24-1
CATSEKGAREKLFF
TGTGCCACCAGTGAGAAGGGGGCGCGGGAAAAACTGTTTTTT
>TRBJ2-7|NA|TRBD2|TRBV20-1
CSASDADRGWWTSGGEQYF
TGCAGTGCTAGTGATGCCGACAGGGGATGGTGGACTAGCGGTGGGGAGCAGTACTTC
>TRBJ2-7|NA|NA|TRBV5-1
CASRSGTGIYEQYF
TGCGCCAGCCGCTCCGGGACGGGGATCTACGAGCAGTACTTC